This T cell receptor (beta chain) comes out of a study of T cells in Graves' hyperthyroidism and ophthalmopathy. Across the whole study: Peripheral blood was taken when the disease was first diagnosed, before any treatment began.

In making diagnoses, clinical symptoms, serum thyroxine and TRAb, thyroid ultrasound and orbital computed tomography were all used. The PBMCs were taken from more than 8 ml of fresh peripheral blood. Broader study findings: A model using 13 V-J features told ophthalmopathy apart from stable hyperthyroidism.

Amplification yielded TCR beta CDR3 regions, with RNA transcripts as the source. The HTBI primer set drove a first-round RT-PCR of the TCR CDR3. TCRdb itself ran the multiplex PCR reads through MiXCR, one entry per CDR3 protein. Here the sample spans about 420,000 distinct CDR3 sequences, roughly 15% being singletons. A word on this clonotype: Its antigen is unidentified. With a much larger clone just one base away, this may be a read error.

There are 17 residues in the CDR3. Germline lookup yields CDR1 SGHTA and CDR2 FQGNSA. The genes are TRBV7-2 and TRBJ2-1; the D is unclear. Near its end, the DNA agrees better with TRBJ2-7, so the J call may be wrong. The sequenced material came from blood. This receptor was identified in a woman younger than 35 with Graves' hyperthyroidism. The CDR3 nucleotides read TGTGCCAGCAGCCAAGAAGACCGTTCAAGCTCCTACAATGAGCAGTACTTC. This encodes CASSQEDRSSSYNEQYF.